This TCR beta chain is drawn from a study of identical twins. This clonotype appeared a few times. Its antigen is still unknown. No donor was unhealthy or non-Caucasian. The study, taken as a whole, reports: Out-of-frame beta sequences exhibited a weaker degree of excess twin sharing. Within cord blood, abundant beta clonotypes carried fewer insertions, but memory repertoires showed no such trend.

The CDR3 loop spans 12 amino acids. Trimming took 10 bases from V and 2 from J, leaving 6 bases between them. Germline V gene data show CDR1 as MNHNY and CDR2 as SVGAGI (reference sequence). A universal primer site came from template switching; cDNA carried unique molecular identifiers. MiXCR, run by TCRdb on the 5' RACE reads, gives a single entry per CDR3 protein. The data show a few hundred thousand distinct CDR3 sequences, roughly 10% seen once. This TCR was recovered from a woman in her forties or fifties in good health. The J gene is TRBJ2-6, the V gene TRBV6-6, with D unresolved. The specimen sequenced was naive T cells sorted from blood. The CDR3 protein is CATSPGANVLTF. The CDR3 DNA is TGTGCCACCTCGCCTGGGGCCAACGTCCTGACTTTC.